The present entry profiles one T cell receptor beta chain with its context. The source of the sample is a study of blood T cell repertoires in COVID-19. The overall study: Both acute and convalescent COVID-19 samples were obtained from the United States, Italy and Spain. In each case, the material was cDNA or gDNA derived from T cells, B-cell-depleted T cells, or PBMCs.

As handled by the study authors: Estimation of nucleated cell counts relied on the amplification of reference gene primers. Repertoires were generated with immunoSEQ multiplex PCR, while TCRdb's copy carries only in-frame clones and drops some. V and J calls and clone size are given by that table; D and trimming were obtained from the DNA. The profile covers more than 200,000 clones, with 65% to 90% appearing a single time and 5.9% taken by the ten largest. V was shortened by 8 bases and J by 7 bases, with 9 bases between the two germline ends. CDR3 size: 12 residues. CDR1 and CDR2 (germline): SGHNT, YENEEA.

The sequencing input was peripheral blood. The clonotype originates from a man aged 80 or over with acute or convalescent COVID-19. The V and J genes are TRBV11-3 and TRBJ1-6, with D uncertain. The CDR3 nucleotides are TGTGCCAGCTCTACGGGGAATTCACCCCTCCACTTT. Translating it yields CASSTGNSPLHF.